Listed below are T cell receptor beta chains from one sample, sequenced in a study of blood T cell repertoires in COVID-19. The assay was immunoSEQ multiplex PCR, and TCRdb's table has in-frame clones only and misses some. The sample gives about 250,000 clones, nearly 90% of which show up once; 2.1% is in the top ten. The specimen was peripheral blood. Receptor source: a woman aged 55-69 years with COVID-19, enrolled during active disease. Both conserved end residues are part of each CDR3. The order of the fields is V gene, J gene, CDR3 length, D gene, clone size, CDR3 DNA, CDR3 protein. The D gene is left open where the match is weak. Not all rows give a size; the values are once, few, many and, for expanded clones, a class.

v_call: TRBV14
j_call: TRBJ1-5
cdr3_length: 17
d_call: NA
clone_size: NA
cdr3_nt: TGTGCCAGCAGCCAAACCGGTGGAGGGAAGGTGGATCAGCCCCAGCATTTT
cdr3_aa: CASSQTGGGKVDQPQHF

v_call: TRBV7-2
j_call: TRBJ1-1
cdr3_length: 14
d_call: TRBD1
clone_size: NA
cdr3_nt: TGTGCCAGCAGATACAGGGGATTGGGCACTGAAGCTTTCTTT
cdr3_aa: CASRYRGLGTEAFF

v_call: TRBV18
j_call: TRBJ1-1
cdr3_length: 14
d_call: NA
clone_size: NA
cdr3_nt: TGTGCCAGCTCGCCCCTGACAGGGAACACTGAAGCTTTCTTT
cdr3_aa: CASSPLTGNTEAFF

v_call: TRBV9
j_call: TRBJ2-3
cdr3_length: 13
d_call: NA
clone_size: few
cdr3_nt: TGTGCCAGCAGCTTTAGTTTCACAGATACGCAGTATTTT
cdr3_aa: CASSFSFTDTQYF

v_call: TRBV28
j_call: TRBJ2-3
cdr3_length: 18
d_call: TRBD1
clone_size: NA
cdr3_nt: TGTGCCAGCAGTTTTAGGGGGACAGGGGGCACGAGCACAGATACGCAGTATTTT
cdr3_aa: CASSFRGTGGTSTDTQYF

v_call: TRBV10-3
j_call: TRBJ1-4
cdr3_length: 14
d_call: NA
clone_size: NA
cdr3_nt: TGTGCCATCAGATCCGGGGGGGATAATGAAAAACTGTTTTTT
cdr3_aa: CAIRSGGDNEKLFF

v_call: TRBV20-1
j_call: TRBJ1-6
cdr3_length: 13
d_call: TRBD1
clone_size: few
cdr3_nt: TGCAGTGCTAGTCCCACAGGGGGCGGTCCCCTCCACTTT
cdr3_aa: CSASPTGGGPLHF

v_call: TRBV4-3
j_call: TRBJ2-2
cdr3_length: 17
d_call: NA
clone_size: NA
cdr3_nt: TGCGCCAGCAGCCAAGGGGCAAGCACAGGGAACACCGGGGAGCTGTTTTTT
cdr3_aa: CASSQGASTGNTGELFF

v_call: TRBV9
j_call: TRBJ1-2
cdr3_length: 15
d_call: NA
clone_size: once
cdr3_nt: TGTGCCAGCAGCGTAGCGCGCGGCAGGGAAGATGGCTACACCTTC
cdr3_aa: CASSVARGREDGYTF

v_call: TRBV18
j_call: TRBJ1-3
cdr3_length: 16
d_call: NA
clone_size: NA
cdr3_nt: TGTGCCAGCTCACCACCGAGTCCCGGCGGAGGAAACACCATATATTTT
cdr3_aa: CASSPPSPGGGNTIYF

v_call: TRBV3-1/TRBV3-2
j_call: TRBJ1-5
cdr3_length: 15
d_call: TRBD1
clone_size: NA
cdr3_nt: TGTGCCAGCAGCCCCGGGACAGTTAGCAATCAGCCCCAGCATTTT
cdr3_aa: CASSPGTVSNQPQHF

v_call: TRBV18
j_call: TRBJ2-1
cdr3_length: 16
d_call: TRBD2
clone_size: NA
cdr3_nt: TGTGCCAGCTCACCCCCCGGACTAGCGGGGGGGAATGAGCAGTTCTTC
cdr3_aa: CASSPPGLAGGNEQFF

v_call: TRBV7-3
j_call: TRBJ1-2
cdr3_length: 14
d_call: TRBD1
clone_size: NA
cdr3_nt: TGTGCCAGCAGCAGGGACAGGGATAACTATGGCTACACCTTC
cdr3_aa: CASSRDRDNYGYTF

v_call: TRBV18
j_call: TRBJ1-6
cdr3_length: 15
d_call: NA
clone_size: NA
cdr3_nt: TGTGCCAGCTCACCCAGGGTACCTAGCGATTCACCCCTCCACTTT
cdr3_aa: CASSPRVPSDSPLHF

v_call: TRBV6-5
j_call: TRBJ2-2
cdr3_length: 14
d_call: NA
clone_size: NA
cdr3_nt: TGTCACAGGGGCAGGGAGGCGGACACCGGGGAGCTGTTTTTT
cdr3_aa: CHRGREADTGELFF

v_call: TRBV6-6
j_call: TRBJ2-7
cdr3_length: 15
d_call: TRBD1
clone_size: NA
cdr3_nt: TGTGCCAGCAGTTACACCCTAGGACAGGGAAACGAGCAGTACTTC
cdr3_aa: CASSYTLGQGNEQYF

v_call: TRBV18
j_call: TRBJ2-2
cdr3_length: 16
d_call: NA
clone_size: NA
cdr3_nt: TGTGCCAGCTCACCACGGAGGGCCCGAAGCACCGGGGAGCTGTTTTTT
cdr3_aa: CASSPRRARSTGELFF

v_call: TRBV19
j_call: TRBJ2-5
cdr3_length: 15
d_call: NA
clone_size: NA
cdr3_nt: TGTGCCAGTAGTATAGGGACGTCCGGGAGTGAGACCCAGTACTTC
cdr3_aa: CASSIGTSGSETQYF

v_call: TRBV9
j_call: TRBJ2-6
cdr3_length: 15
d_call: NA
clone_size: NA
cdr3_nt: TGTGCCTCGGAAGGGGCGCGCTCTGGGGCCAACGTCCTGACTTTC
cdr3_aa: CASEGARSGANVLTF

v_call: TRBV5-6
j_call: TRBJ1-4
cdr3_length: 15
d_call: NA
clone_size: NA
cdr3_nt: TGTGCCAGCAGCTCGGGGACACTTTCGGGTGAAAAACTGTTTTTT
cdr3_aa: CASSSGTLSGEKLFF

v_call: TRBV19
j_call: TRBJ1-1
cdr3_length: 13
d_call: TRBD1
clone_size: NA
cdr3_nt: TGTGCCAGTAGCGGGGACAGGGACACTGAAGCTTTCTTT
cdr3_aa: CASSGDRDTEAFF

v_call: TRBV6-5
j_call: TRBJ1-1
cdr3_length: 11
d_call: NA
clone_size: NA
cdr3_nt: TGTGCCAGCAGTCGGAGTGCTGAAGCTTTCTTT
cdr3_aa: CASSRSAEAFF

v_call: TRBV19
j_call: TRBJ1-1
cdr3_length: 14
d_call: TRBD1
clone_size: NA
cdr3_nt: TGTGCCAGTCGACCCGGGACAGGGAACACTGAAGCTTTCTTT
cdr3_aa: CASRPGTGNTEAFF

v_call: TRBV10-3
j_call: TRBJ1-2
cdr3_length: 13
d_call: TRBD1
clone_size: NA
cdr3_nt: TGTGCCGCTTACAGGGGGACTAACTATGGCTACACCTTC
cdr3_aa: CAAYRGTNYGYTF

v_call: TRBV29-1
j_call: TRBJ1-6
cdr3_length: 21
d_call: TRBD1
clone_size: NA
cdr3_nt: TGCAGCGTTGAAGATCTTCCCAGACAGGGACCCCCGAGCTCCTATAATTCACCCCTCCACTTT
cdr3_aa: CSVEDLPRQGPPSSYNSPLHF

v_call: TRBV7-8
j_call: TRBJ2-3
cdr3_length: 16
d_call: TRBD1
clone_size: few
cdr3_nt: TGTGCCAGCAGCGTCGCAGGGGGCCTGAGAACAGATACGCAGTATTTT
cdr3_aa: CASSVAGGLRTDTQYF

v_call: TRBV29-1
j_call: TRBJ2-3
cdr3_length: 15
d_call: NA
clone_size: NA
cdr3_nt: TGCAGCGTTGAAGGGAGCACACTCAGCACAGATACGCAGTATTTT
cdr3_aa: CSVEGSTLSTDTQYF

v_call: TRBV5-5
j_call: TRBJ1-2
cdr3_length: 17
d_call: NA
clone_size: once
cdr3_nt: TGTGCCAGCAGCTTTTCTCGTGGGGGGGCCTCTAACTATGGCTACACCTTC
cdr3_aa: CASSFSRGGASNYGYTF

v_call: TRBV7-8
j_call: TRBJ1-6
cdr3_length: 14
d_call: NA
clone_size: NA
cdr3_nt: TGTGCCAGCAGCTTAGACAGGCACGCTGTCCCCCTCCACTTT
cdr3_aa: CASSLDRHAVPLHF

v_call: TRBV30
j_call: TRBJ1-5
cdr3_length: 13
d_call: NA
clone_size: few
cdr3_nt: TGTGCCTGTGTTGCGGGGTCTACTCAGCCCCAGCATTTT
cdr3_aa: CACVAGSTQPQHF

v_call: TRBV12-5
j_call: TRBJ2-6
cdr3_length: 15
d_call: NA
clone_size: NA
cdr3_nt: TGTGCTAGTGGCGGAGGGTGGTCTGGGGCCAACGTCCTGACTTTC
cdr3_aa: CASGGGWSGANVLTF

v_call: TRBV3-1/TRBV3-2
j_call: TRBJ1-6
cdr3_length: 18
d_call: NA
clone_size: NA
cdr3_nt: TGTGCCAGCAGCCCGAAATTGGACAGTTCCTCCTATAATTCACCCCTCCACTTT
cdr3_aa: CASSPKLDSSSYNSPLHF

v_call: TRBV30
j_call: TRBJ2-3
cdr3_length: 13
d_call: NA
clone_size: NA
cdr3_nt: TGTGCCTGGAGAAGGGGATCCACAGATACGCAGTATTTT
cdr3_aa: CAWRRGSTDTQYF

v_call: TRBV19
j_call: TRBJ1-6
cdr3_length: 15
d_call: TRBD1
clone_size: NA
cdr3_nt: TGTGCCAGTAGTCAATCCCAGAGGACAGGCGCACCCCTCCACTTT
cdr3_aa: CASSQSQRTGAPLHF

v_call: TRBV7-9
j_call: TRBJ2-2
cdr3_length: 17
d_call: NA
clone_size: NA
cdr3_nt: TGTGCCAGCAGCTTAGTATACGGCAGGGGGAACACCGGGGAGCTGTTTTTT
cdr3_aa: CASSLVYGRGNTGELFF

v_call: TRBV6-1
j_call: TRBJ2-3
cdr3_length: 19
d_call: TRBD2
clone_size: NA
cdr3_nt: TGTGCCAGCAGTGTCCGACTAGCGGGAGGATCTCCTAGCACAGATACGCAGTATTTT
cdr3_aa: CASSVRLAGGSPSTDTQYF

v_call: TRBV6-2/TRBV6-3
j_call: TRBJ2-7
cdr3_length: 15
d_call: TRBD2
clone_size: NA
cdr3_nt: TGTGCCAGCAGCCGTTTTACTAGCGGGGACTACGAGCAGTACTTC
cdr3_aa: CASSRFTSGDYEQYF

v_call: TRBV19
j_call: TRBJ1-2
cdr3_length: 13
d_call: NA
clone_size: NA
cdr3_nt: TGTGCCAGTAGCGCTACAGGGAACTATGGCTACACCTTC
cdr3_aa: CASSATGNYGYTF

v_call: TRBV6-6
j_call: TRBJ1-4
cdr3_length: 14
d_call: NA
clone_size: NA
cdr3_nt: TGTGCCGGACGAAAAGGGGCAGCTGTGGAAAAACTGTTTTTT
cdr3_aa: CAGRKGAAVEKLFF

v_call: TRBV10-3
j_call: TRBJ1-4
cdr3_length: 18
d_call: TRBD1
clone_size: NA
cdr3_nt: TGTGCCATCAGTGAGTCACTGGGTACAGGGGGCTCGAATGAAAAACTGTTTTTT
cdr3_aa: CAISESLGTGGSNEKLFF

v_call: TRBV19
j_call: TRBJ2-2
cdr3_length: 15
d_call: NA
clone_size: NA
cdr3_nt: TGTGCCAGTAGTCCGAGGACAGCCAACACCGGGGAGCTGTTTTTT
cdr3_aa: CASSPRTANTGELFF

v_call: TRBV2
j_call: TRBJ1-1
cdr3_length: 15
d_call: NA
clone_size: NA
cdr3_nt: TGTGCCAGCAGTCGTACTTCGGGGTTGAAAGCTGAAGCTTTCTTT
cdr3_aa: CASSRTSGLKAEAFF

v_call: TRBV5-1
j_call: TRBJ1-1
cdr3_length: 16
d_call: NA
clone_size: NA
cdr3_nt: TGCGCCAGCAGCTTGGAAGCCGCAAGGAGGGACACTGAAGCTTTCTTT
cdr3_aa: CASSLEAARRDTEAFF

v_call: TRBV7-9
j_call: TRBJ2-7
cdr3_length: 14
d_call: TRBD1
clone_size: NA
cdr3_nt: TGTGCCAGCAGCCAAAGACAGGGGACCTACGAGCAGTACTTC
cdr3_aa: CASSQRQGTYEQYF

v_call: TRBV19
j_call: TRBJ2-3
cdr3_length: 13
d_call: NA
clone_size: NA
cdr3_nt: TGTGCCAGTAGTCCGGGGAGCACAGATACGCAGTATTTT
cdr3_aa: CASSPGSTDTQYF

v_call: TRBV12-3/TRBV12-4
j_call: TRBJ2-7
cdr3_length: 13
d_call: NA
clone_size: NA
cdr3_nt: TGTGCCAGCAGTTTCTTCCGGGACTACGAGCAGTACTTC
cdr3_aa: CASSFFRDYEQYF

v_call: TRBV9
j_call: TRBJ1-1
cdr3_length: 15
d_call: TRBD1
clone_size: NA
cdr3_nt: TGTGCCAGCAGCCCCCGGGACAGGGCAGTTACTGAAGCTTTCTTT
cdr3_aa: CASSPRDRAVTEAFF

v_call: TRBV4-1
j_call: TRBJ2-1
cdr3_length: 20
d_call: TRBD1
clone_size: NA
cdr3_nt: TGCGCCAGCAGCCAAGATAAGTTTGTTCGGGACAGGGGAGCCTACAATGAGCAGTTCTTC
cdr3_aa: CASSQDKFVRDRGAYNEQFF

v_call: TRBV2
j_call: TRBJ1-4
cdr3_length: 14
d_call: NA
clone_size: few
cdr3_nt: TGTGCCAGCAGAGACACAGCAAACTTTGAAAAACTGTTTTTT
cdr3_aa: CASRDTANFEKLFF

v_call: TRBV25-1
j_call: TRBJ1-4
cdr3_length: 15
d_call: TRBD1
clone_size: NA
cdr3_nt: TGTGCCAGCAGTGACCTCAGGGGGGCCAGAGAAAAACTGTTTTTT
cdr3_aa: CASSDLRGAREKLFF

v_call: TRBV5-4
j_call: TRBJ2-3
cdr3_length: 18
d_call: TRBD2
clone_size: NA
cdr3_nt: TGTGCCAGCAGCCCAGGACTAGCGGGGGGTCCGAGCACAGATACGCAGTATTTT
cdr3_aa: CASSPGLAGGPSTDTQYF

v_call: TRBV6-1
j_call: TRBJ2-2
cdr3_length: 19
d_call: NA
clone_size: NA
cdr3_nt: TGTGCCAGCAGTGAGGGTTTTGCCTCGGGGGGCTCGAACACCGGGGAGCTGTTTTTT
cdr3_aa: CASSEGFASGGSNTGELFF

v_call: TRBV27
j_call: TRBJ1-4
cdr3_length: 15
d_call: TRBD1
clone_size: NA
cdr3_nt: TGTGCCAGCAGTTTATTGACAGGGGGGAATGAAAAACTGTTTTTT
cdr3_aa: CASSLLTGGNEKLFF

v_call: TRBV7-9
j_call: TRBJ2-7
cdr3_length: 16
d_call: NA
clone_size: NA
cdr3_nt: TGTGCCAGCAGCTCTATGGTTCTAGGGGACTCCTACGAGCAGTACTTC
cdr3_aa: CASSSMVLGDSYEQYF

v_call: TRBV4-2
j_call: TRBJ2-7
cdr3_length: 13
d_call: NA
clone_size: NA
cdr3_nt: TGTGCCAGCAGCCCAAGAAGCCACTACGAGCAGTACTTC
cdr3_aa: CASSPRSHYEQYF

v_call: TRBV10-3
j_call: TRBJ2-7
cdr3_length: 13
d_call: TRBD1
clone_size: NA
cdr3_nt: TGTGCCATCAACGGACGAACAGGGGCCGAGCAGTACTTC
cdr3_aa: CAINGRTGAEQYF

v_call: TRBV10-3
j_call: TRBJ1-2
cdr3_length: 18
d_call: NA
clone_size: once
cdr3_nt: TGTGCCATCAGTGACGCCGGCTGGAGGAGGGATTTTAACTATGGCTACACCTTC
cdr3_aa: CAISDAGWRRDFNYGYTF

v_call: TRBV11-2
j_call: TRBJ1-5
cdr3_length: 13
d_call: NA
clone_size: NA
cdr3_nt: TGTGCCAGCAGTTGGGAACGGGAGCAGCCCCAGCATTTT
cdr3_aa: CASSWEREQPQHF